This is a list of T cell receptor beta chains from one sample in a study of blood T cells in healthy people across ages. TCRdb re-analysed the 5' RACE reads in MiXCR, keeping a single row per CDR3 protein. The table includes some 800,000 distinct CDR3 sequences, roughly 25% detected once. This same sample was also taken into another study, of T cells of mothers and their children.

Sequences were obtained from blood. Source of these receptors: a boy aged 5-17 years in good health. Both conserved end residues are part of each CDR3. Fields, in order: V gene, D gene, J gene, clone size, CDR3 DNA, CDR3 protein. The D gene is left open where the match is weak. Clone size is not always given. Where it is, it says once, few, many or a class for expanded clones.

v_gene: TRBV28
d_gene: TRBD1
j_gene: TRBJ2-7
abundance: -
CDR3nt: TGTGCCAGCAGTTTCGGACAGGTGCGCTACGAGCAGTACTTC
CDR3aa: CASSFGQVRYEQYF

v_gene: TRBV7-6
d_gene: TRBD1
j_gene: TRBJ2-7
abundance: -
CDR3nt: TGTGCCAGCAGCTTAGCGGGACAGGGGACCACCTACGAGCAGTACTTC
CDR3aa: CASSLAGQGTTYEQYF

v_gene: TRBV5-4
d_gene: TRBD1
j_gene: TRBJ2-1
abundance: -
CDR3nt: TGTGCCAGCAGCTTCGACAGGGGGTACAATGAGCAGTTCTTC
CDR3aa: CASSFDRGYNEQFF

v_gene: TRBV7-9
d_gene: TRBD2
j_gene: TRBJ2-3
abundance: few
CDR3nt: TGTGCCAGCAGCTTCCCCCTAGCGGGGTCTAGCACAGATACGCAGTATTTT
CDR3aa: CASSFPLAGSSTDTQYF

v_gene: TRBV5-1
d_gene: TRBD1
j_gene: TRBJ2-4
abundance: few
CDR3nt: TGCGCCAGCAGCGTAGGACAGGGCCAAAACATTCAGTACTTC
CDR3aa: CASSVGQGQNIQYF

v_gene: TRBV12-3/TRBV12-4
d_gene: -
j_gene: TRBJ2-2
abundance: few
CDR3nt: TGTGCCAGCAGTTCCCGGGGTAGCGTTAACACCGGGGAGCTGTTTTTT
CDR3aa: CASSSRGSVNTGELFF

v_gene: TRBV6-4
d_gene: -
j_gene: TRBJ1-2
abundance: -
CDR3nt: TGTGCCAGCAGTGACGGGGGTGGCGGTGATGGCTACACCTTC
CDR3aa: CASSDGGGGDGYTF

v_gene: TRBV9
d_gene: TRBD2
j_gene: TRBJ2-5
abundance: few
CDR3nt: TGTGCCAGCAGCGTAGCCCCGGGGGGTTTAAAGACCCAGTACTTC
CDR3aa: CASSVAPGGLKTQYF

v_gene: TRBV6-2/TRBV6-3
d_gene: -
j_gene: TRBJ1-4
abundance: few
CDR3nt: TGTGCCAGCAGTAAGAGTCATGAATCGAATGAAAAACTGTTTTTT
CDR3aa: CASSKSHESNEKLFF

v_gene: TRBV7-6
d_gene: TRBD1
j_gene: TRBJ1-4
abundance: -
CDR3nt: TGTGCCAGCAGCCTCGGGGCAGGGGGAGATGAAAAACTGTTTTTT
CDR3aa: CASSLGAGGDEKLFF

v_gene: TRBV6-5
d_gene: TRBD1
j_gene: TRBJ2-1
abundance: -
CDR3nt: TGTGCCAGCAGTTACGATGGGGGACAGGGGGCCTACAATGAGCAGTTCTTC
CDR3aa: CASSYDGGQGAYNEQFF

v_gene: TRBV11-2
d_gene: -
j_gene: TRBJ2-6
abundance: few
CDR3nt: TGTGCCAGCAGGATGGGGGGCTCTGGGGCCAACGTCCTGACTTTC
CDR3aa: CASRMGGSGANVLTF

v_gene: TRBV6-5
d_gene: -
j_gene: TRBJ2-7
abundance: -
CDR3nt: TGTGCCAGCAGTTTCCTCTATCGGGAGTACTTC
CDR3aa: CASSFLYREYF

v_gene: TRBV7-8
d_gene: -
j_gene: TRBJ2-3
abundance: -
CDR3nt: TGTGCCAGCAGCCCCTGGCAGGGGACCTCCTGGGATACGCAGTATTTT
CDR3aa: CASSPWQGTSWDTQYF

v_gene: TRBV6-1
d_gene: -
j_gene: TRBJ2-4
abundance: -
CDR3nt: TGTGCCAGCAGTTACGCGCCCGGACAGACCAAAAACATTCAGTACTTC
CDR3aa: CASSYAPGQTKNIQYF

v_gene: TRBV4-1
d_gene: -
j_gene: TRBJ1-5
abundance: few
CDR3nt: TGCGCCAGCAGCCAAGTAGGGGAGGGAGCGAGGCCCCAGCATTTT
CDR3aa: CASSQVGEGARPQHF

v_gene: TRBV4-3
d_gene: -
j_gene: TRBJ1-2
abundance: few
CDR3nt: TGCGCCAGCAGCCAAGATCGGCCCGCTAATAACTATGGCTACACCTTC
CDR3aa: CASSQDRPANNYGYTF

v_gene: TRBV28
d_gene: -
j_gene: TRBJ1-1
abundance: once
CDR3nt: TGTGCCAGCAGTTTAGGATTAGGACAGATGAACACTGAAGCTTTCTTT
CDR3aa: CASSLGLGQMNTEAFF

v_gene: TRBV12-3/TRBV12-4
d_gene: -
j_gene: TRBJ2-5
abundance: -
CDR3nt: TGTGCCAGCAGTTTCTCCGTGGAAGGCGGGGAGACCCAGTACTTC
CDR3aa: CASSFSVEGGETQYF

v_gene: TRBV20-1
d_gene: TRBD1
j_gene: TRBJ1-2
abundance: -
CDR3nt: TGCAGTGGAACCGGGACAGGGGGCGCCTTTTATGGCTACACCTTC
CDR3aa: CSGTGTGGAFYGYTF

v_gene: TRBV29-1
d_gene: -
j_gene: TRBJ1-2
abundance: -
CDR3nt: TGCAGAACATCGGACCCCAGGGGTGGCTACACCTTC
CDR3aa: CRTSDPRGGYTF

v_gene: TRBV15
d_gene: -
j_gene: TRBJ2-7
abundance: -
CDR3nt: TGTGCCACCAGCAGAGATCCCGGGGGAAGGAACGAGCAGTACTTC
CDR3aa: CATSRDPGGRNEQYF

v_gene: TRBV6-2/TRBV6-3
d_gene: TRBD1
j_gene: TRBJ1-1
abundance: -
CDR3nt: TGTGCCAGCAGTTACCAGGGGGGATTGACCACTGAAGCTTTCTTT
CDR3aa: CASSYQGGLTTEAFF

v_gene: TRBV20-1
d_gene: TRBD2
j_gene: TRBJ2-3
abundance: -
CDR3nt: TGCAGTGCTGCCAGACTAGCGGGGAACACAGATACGCAGTATTTT
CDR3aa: CSAARLAGNTDTQYF

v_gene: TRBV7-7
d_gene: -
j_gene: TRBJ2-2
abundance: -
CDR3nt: TGTGCTAGCAGCTTAGGACAGTCTTTGAACACCGGGGAGCTGTTTTTT
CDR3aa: CASSLGQSLNTGELFF

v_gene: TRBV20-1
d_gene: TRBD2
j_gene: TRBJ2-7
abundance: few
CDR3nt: TGCAGTGCCCAAGCTAGCGGGCTTTTAACCTACGAGCAGTACTTC
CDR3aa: CSAQASGLLTYEQYF

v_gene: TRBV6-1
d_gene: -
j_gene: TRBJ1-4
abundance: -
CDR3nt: TGTGCCAGCTTACAGGATCGAACTAATGAAAAACTGTTTTTT
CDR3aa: CASLQDRTNEKLFF

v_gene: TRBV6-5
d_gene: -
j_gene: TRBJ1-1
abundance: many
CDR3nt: TGTGCCAGCAGTTACGGGGGCGGACTGAACACTGAAGCTTTCTTT
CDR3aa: CASSYGGGLNTEAFF

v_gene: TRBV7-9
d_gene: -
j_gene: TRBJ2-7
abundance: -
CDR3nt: TGTGCCAGCAGCCGACAGGGCTGGGGAGCGGGAAGCCCCACCGAGCAGTACTTC
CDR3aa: CASSRQGWGAGSPTEQYF

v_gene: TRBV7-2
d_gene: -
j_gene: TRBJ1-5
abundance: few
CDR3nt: TGTGCCAGCAGCCCCAGGGCAGGTAGCAATCAGCCCCAGCATTTT
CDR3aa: CASSPRAGSNQPQHF

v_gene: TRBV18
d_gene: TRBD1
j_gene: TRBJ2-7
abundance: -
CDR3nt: TGTGCCAGCTCACCCGACAGGGGGAGCGAGCAGTACTTC
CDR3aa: CASSPDRGSEQYF

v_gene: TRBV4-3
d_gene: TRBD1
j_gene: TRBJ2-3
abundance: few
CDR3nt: TGCGCCAGCAGCCAAAGGGCCAGGGGGTTAGATACGCAGTATTTT
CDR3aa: CASSQRARGLDTQYF

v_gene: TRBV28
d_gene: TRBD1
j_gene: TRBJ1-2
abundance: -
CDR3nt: TGTGCCAGCAGAAGGACAGGGGCCGATGGCTACACCTTC
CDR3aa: CASRRTGADGYTF

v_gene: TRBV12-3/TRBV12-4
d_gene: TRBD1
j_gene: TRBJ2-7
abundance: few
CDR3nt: TGTGCCAGCAGTTTTCGAGGGGGCTGGGACGAGCAGTACTTC
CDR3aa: CASSFRGGWDEQYF

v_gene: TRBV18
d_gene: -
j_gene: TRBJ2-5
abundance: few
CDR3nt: TGTGCCAGCTCACCACCAGGGGGAACGGAGACCCAGTACTTC
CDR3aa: CASSPPGGTETQYF

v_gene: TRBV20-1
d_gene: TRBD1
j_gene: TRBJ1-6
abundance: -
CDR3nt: TGCAGTGCCAATGCGGGGGGACAGAGTAATTCACCCCTCCACTTT
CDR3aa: CSANAGGQSNSPLHF

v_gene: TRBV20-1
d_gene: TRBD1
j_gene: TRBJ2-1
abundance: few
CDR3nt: TGCAGTGCTCCGGACAGGGCCCACAATGAGCAGTTCTTC
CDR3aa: CSAPDRAHNEQFF

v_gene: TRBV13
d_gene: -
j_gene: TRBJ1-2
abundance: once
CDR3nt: TGCGCCAGCAGCCGCATGACTGTAACTACTAACTATGGCTACACCTTC
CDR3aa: CASSRMTVTTNYGYTF

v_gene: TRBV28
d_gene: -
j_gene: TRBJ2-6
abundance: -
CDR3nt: TGTGCCAGCAGTTTATCAGGGCTAGGGGCCAACGTCCTGACTTTC
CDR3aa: CASSLSGLGANVLTF

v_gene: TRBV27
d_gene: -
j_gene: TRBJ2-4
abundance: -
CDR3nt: TGTGCCAGCAGCCCATGGGGGCAGGTGGCTGGAAACATTCAGTACTTC
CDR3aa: CASSPWGQVAGNIQYF

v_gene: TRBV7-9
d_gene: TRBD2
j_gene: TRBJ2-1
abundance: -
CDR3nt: TGTGCCAGCAGCTTTAGTGGGACTAGTGGCGGTGAGCAGTTCTTC
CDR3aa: CASSFSGTSGGEQFF

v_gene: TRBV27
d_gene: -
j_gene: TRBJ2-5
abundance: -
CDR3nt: TGTGCCAGCAGTCTTTGGGTCGCCGCGGAGACCCAGTACTTC
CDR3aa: CASSLWVAAETQYF

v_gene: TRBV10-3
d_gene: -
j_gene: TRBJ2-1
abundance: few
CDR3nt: TGTGCCATCAGTGAGGGTAATTCGGTGGGTGAGCAGTTCTTC
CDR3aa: CAISEGNSVGEQFF

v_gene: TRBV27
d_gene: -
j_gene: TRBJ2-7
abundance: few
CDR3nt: TGTGCCGAGGGGCGGTCCTACGAGCAGTACTTC
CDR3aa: CAEGRSYEQYF

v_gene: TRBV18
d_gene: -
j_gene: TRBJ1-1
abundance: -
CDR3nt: TGTGCCAGCTCACCACCAGTCGCAGGGGCCAGCAAAGCTTTCTTT
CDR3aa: CASSPPVAGASKAFF

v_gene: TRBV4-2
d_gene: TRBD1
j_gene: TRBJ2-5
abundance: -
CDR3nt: TGTGCCAGCAGCCAAGACATCGGACAGGGGGCGAATCGAGAGACCCAGTACTTC
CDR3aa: CASSQDIGQGANRETQYF

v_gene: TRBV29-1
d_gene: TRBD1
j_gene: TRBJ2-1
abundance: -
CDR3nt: TGCAGCGTTGAAGTTGACCCCGGGACAGGGTCATTTCTCGATGAGCAGTTCTTC
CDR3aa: CSVEVDPGTGSFLDEQFF

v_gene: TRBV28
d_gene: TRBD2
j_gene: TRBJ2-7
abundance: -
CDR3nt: TGTGCCAGCAGTTTCGCCACTAGCGGGAGGGGCTACGAGCAGTACTTC
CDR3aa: CASSFATSGRGYEQYF

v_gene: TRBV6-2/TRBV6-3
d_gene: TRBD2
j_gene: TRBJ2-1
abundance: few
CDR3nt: TGTGCCAGCAGTAGCGGGGAAAGCTACAATGAGCAGTTCTTC
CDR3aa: CASSSGESYNEQFF

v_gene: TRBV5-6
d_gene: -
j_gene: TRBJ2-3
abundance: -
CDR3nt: TGTGCCAGCAGCTTCGGAGTGATCCGAGCCGCAGATACGCAGTATTTT
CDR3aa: CASSFGVIRAADTQYF

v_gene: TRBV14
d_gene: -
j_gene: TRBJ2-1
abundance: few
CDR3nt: TGTGCCAGCAGCCCTTGGGGTCAAGGGGGGTACAATGAGCAGTTCTTC
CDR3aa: CASSPWGQGGYNEQFF

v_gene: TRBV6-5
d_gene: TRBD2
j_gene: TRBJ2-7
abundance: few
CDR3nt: TGTGCCAGCAGTTCCCCCAGCGGGACCCCATCCGAGCAGTACTTC
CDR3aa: CASSSPSGTPSEQYF

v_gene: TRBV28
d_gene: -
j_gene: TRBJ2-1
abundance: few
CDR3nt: TGTGCCAGCAGTGAGGACTTGAGCTCCTACAATGAGCAGTTCTTC
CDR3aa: CASSEDLSSYNEQFF

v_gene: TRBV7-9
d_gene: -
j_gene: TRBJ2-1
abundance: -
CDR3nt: TGTGCCAGCAGCCCGCAGCTAGGGTCGGACAATGAGCAGTTCTTC
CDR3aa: CASSPQLGSDNEQFF

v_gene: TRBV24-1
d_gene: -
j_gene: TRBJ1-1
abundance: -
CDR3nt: TGTGCCACCAGTGATTTGGGGGGCGGCACTGAAGCTTTCTTT
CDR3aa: CATSDLGGGTEAFF

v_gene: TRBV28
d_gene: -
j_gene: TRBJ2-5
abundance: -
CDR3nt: TGTGCCAGCAGTTTATGGAGCGCGCAGGGGCAAGAGACCCAGTACTTC
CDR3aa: CASSLWSAQGQETQYF

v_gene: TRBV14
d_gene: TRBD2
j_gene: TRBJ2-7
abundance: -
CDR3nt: TGTGCCAGCAGCCAAGCGACTAGCGGGACCTACGAGCAGTACTTC
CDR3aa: CASSQATSGTYEQYF

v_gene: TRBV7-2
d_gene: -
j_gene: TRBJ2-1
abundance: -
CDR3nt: TGTGCCAGCAGCTTAAGTGCGATCAATGAGCAGTTCTTC
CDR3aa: CASSLSAINEQFF

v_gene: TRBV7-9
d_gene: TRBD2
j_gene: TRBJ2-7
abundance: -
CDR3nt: TGTGCCAGCAGCCCTTCTCGACTAGCGGGAGGGCCTGAGCAGTACTTC
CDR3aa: CASSPSRLAGGPEQYF